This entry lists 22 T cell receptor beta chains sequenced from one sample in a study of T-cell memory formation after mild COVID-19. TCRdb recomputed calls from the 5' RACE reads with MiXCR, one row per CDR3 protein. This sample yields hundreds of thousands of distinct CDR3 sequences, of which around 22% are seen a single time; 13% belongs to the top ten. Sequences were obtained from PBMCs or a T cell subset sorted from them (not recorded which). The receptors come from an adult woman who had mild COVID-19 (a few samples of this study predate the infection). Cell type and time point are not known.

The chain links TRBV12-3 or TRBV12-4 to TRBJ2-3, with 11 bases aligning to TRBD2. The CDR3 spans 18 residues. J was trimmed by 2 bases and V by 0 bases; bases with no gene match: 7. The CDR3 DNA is TGTGCCAGCAGTTTAGCCTCAGGGACTAGCGGCTACACAGATACGCAGTATTTT. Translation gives CASSLASGTSGYTDTQYF.

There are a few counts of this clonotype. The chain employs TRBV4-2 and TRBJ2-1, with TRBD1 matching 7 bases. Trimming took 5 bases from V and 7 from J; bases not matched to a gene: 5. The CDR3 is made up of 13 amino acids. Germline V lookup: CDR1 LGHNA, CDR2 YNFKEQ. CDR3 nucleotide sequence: TGTGCCAGCAGCTTTCGGACAGGAAATGAGCAGTTCTTC. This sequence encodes CASSFRTGNEQFF.

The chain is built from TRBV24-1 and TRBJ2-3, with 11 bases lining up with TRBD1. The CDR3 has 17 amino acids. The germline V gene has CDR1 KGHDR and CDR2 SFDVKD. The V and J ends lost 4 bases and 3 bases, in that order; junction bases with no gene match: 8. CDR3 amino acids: CATSDPGQGASTDTQYF. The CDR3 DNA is TGTGCCACCAGTGACCCTGGACAGGGGGCGTCGACAGATACGCAGTATTTT.

The CDR3 loop reads CASSVDPLYKAQYF. CDR3 DNA: TGTGCCAGCAGCGTAGATCCACTCTATAAGGCCCAGTACTTC. The chain employs TRBV9 and TRBJ2-5, with D hard to call. V was clipped by 0 bases and J by 9 bases, with 15 bases between them. The germline gives CDR1 SGDLS, CDR2 YYNGEE. This CDR3 has 14 residues.

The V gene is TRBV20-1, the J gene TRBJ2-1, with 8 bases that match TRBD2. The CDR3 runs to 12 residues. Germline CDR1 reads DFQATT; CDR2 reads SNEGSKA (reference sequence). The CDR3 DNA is TGCAGCGGACTCGGGAGGGCGAATGAGCAGTTCTTC. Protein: CSGLGRANEQFF.

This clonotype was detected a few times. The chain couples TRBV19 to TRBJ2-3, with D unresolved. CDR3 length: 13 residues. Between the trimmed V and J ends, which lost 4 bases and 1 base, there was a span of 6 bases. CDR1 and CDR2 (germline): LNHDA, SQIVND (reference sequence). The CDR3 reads CASSRAGTDTQYF. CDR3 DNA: TGTGCCAGTAGTAGGGCAGGCACAGATACGCAGTATTTT.

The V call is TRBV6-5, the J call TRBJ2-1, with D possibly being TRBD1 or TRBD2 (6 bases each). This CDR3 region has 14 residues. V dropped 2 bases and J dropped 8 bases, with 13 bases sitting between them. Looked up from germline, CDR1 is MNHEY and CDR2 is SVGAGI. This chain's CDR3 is CASSYGGLVHEQFF. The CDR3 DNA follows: TGTGCCAGCAGTTACGGGGGGCTTGTCCATGAGCAGTTCTTC.

In nucleotides, the CDR3 is TGCGCCAGCAGCTTGGCCCCAGGGACTTCCTACGAGCAGTACTTC. Translated, it gives CASSLAPGTSYEQYF. The chain recombines TRBV5-1 with TRBJ2-7, with D possibly matching TRBD2 (6 bases). The CDR3 loop spans 15 amino acids. The germline V gene encodes CDR1 SGHRS and CDR2 YFSETQ. The V end lost 0 bases, the J end lost 1 base, and 11 bases lay between the germline ends.

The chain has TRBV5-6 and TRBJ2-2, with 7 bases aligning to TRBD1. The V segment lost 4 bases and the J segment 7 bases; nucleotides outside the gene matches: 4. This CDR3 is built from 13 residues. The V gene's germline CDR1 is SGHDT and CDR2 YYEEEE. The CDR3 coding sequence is TGTGCCAGCAGCCAAGGGACAGACGGGGAGCTGTTTTTT. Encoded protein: CASSQGTDGELFF.

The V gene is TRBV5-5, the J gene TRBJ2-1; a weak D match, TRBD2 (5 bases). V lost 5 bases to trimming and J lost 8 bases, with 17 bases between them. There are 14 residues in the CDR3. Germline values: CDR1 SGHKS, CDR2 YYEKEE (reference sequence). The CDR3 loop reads CASRNPGKRDEQFF. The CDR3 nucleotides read TGTGCCAGCAGAAACCCCGGGAAGCGAGATGAGCAGTTCTTC.

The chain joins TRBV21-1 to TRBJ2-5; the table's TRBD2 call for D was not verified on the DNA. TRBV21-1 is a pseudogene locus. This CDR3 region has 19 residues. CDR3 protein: CASTVIPGLAGGCQETQYF. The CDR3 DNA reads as TGTGCCAGCACCGTCATTCCGGGACTAGCGGGAGGATGTCAAGAGACCCAGTACTTC.

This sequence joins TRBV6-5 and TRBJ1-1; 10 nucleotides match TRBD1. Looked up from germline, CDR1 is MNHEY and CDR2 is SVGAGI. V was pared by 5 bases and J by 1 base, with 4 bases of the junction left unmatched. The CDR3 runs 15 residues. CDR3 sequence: CASSTWTGGNTEAFF. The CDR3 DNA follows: TGTGCCAGCAGTACCTGGACAGGGGGGAACACTGAAGCTTTCTTT.

CDR3 DNA sequence: TGTGCCAGCAGTTACTCGATGGGGCAGGTGGCGCTGGAGCAGTACTTC. This translates into CASSYSMGQVALEQYF. V usage is TRBV6-5 and J usage is TRBJ2-7; D is perhaps TRBD1 (5 bases). CDR1 and CDR2 (germline): MNHEY, SVGAGI. V lost 0 bases to trimming and J lost 7 bases, with 19 bases between them. The CDR3 contains 16 residues.

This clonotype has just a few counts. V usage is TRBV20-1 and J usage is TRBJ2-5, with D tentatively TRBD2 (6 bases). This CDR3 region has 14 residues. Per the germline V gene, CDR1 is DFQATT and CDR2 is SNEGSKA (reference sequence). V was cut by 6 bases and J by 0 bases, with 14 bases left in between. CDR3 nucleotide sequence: TGCAGTGCCCCCGGTGGGGGGTACCAAGAGACCCAGTACTTC. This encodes CSAPGGGYQETQYF.

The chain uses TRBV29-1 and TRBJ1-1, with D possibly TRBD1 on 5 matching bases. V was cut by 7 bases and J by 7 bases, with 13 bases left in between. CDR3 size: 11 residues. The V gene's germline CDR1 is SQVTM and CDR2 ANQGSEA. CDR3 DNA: TGCAGCGGGGGAGGGGAGGGTGAAGCTTTCTTT. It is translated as CSGGGEGEAFF.

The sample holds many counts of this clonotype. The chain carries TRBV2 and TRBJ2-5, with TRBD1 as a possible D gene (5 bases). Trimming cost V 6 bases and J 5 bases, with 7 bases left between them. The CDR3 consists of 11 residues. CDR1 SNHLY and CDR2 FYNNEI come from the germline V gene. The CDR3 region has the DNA TGTGCCAGCAGGTCAGGGGAGACCCAGTACTTC. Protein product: CASRSGETQYF.

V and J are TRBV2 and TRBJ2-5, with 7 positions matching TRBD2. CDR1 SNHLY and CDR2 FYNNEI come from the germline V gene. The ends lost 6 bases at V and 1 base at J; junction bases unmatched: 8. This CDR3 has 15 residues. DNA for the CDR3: TGTGCCAGCAGCCCGGCGGGGGTAACCCAAGAGACCCAGTACTTC. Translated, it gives CASSPAGVTQETQYF. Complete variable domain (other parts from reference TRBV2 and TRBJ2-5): EPEVTQTPSHQVTQMGQEVILRCVPISNHLYFYWYRQILGQKVEFLVSFYNNEISEKSEIFDDQFSVERPDGSNFTLKIRSTKLEDSAMYFCASSPAGVTQETQYFGPGTRLLVL.

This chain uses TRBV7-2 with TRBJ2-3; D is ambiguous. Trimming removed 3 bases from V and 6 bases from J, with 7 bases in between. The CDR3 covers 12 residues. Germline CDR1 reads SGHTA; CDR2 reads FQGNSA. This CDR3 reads CASSFSRDTQYF. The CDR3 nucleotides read TGTGCCAGCAGCTTTTCCAGGGATACGCAGTATTTT.

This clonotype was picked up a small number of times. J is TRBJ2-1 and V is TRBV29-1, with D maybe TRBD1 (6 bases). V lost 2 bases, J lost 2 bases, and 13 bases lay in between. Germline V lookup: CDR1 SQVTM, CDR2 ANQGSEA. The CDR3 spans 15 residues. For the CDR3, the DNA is TGCAGCGTTGAACTCCAGGGGCTCACCTACAATGAGCAGTTCTTC. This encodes CSVELQGLTYNEQFF.

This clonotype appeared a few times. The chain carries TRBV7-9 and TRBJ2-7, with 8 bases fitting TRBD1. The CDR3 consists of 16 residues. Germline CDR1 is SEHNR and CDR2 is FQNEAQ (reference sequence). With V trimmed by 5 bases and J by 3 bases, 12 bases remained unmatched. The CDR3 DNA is TGTGCCAGCAGCCGTCTCTCCGGGACAGGCTACTACGAGCAGTACTTC. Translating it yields CASSRLSGTGYYEQYF.

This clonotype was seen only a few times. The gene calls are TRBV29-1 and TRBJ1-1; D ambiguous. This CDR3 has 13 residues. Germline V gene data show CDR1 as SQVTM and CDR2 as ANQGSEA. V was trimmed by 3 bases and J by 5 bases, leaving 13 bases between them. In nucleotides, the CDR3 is TGCAGCGTTGATGGCGTAGGGAAGACTGAAGCTTTCTTT. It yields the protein CSVDGVGKTEAFF.

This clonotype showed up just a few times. The CDR3 nucleotides are TGCGCCAGCGCAGCGGGAATTAATGAAAAACTGTTTTTT. Translation gives CASAAGINEKLFF. The gene calls are TRBV4-1 and TRBJ1-4; no firm D call. Germline lookup yields CDR1 MGHRA and CDR2 YSYEKL. The CDR3 extends over 13 amino acids. The germline V and J ends were trimmed by 8 bases and 4 bases, with 11 bases remaining between them.